The 10 T cell receptor beta chains given below trace back to one sample, sequenced in a study of human T cells and chemical hapten exposure. MiXCR was run by TCRdb on the RACE reads, yielding one entry per CDR3 protein. The sample has approximately 100,000 distinct CDR3 sequences, 9.6% seen once. The time point here: pre-sensitization, week 0. Indicated treatment: therapeutic diphenylcyclopropenone sensitization with weekly scalp DPC. Sequencing was performed on whole blood, taken in connection with sensitization to the hapten diphenylcyclopropenone (DPC). Every receptor here comes from a woman aged 40 to 55 with alopecia areata. Some clones in this sample may be carry-over from other donors' samples.

This clonotype has just a few counts. The J gene is TRBJ2-4, the V gene TRBV7-9; TRBD2 aligns across 9 bases. The trim removed 0 bases at V and 15 bases at J, leaving 6 bases unmatched. Per the germline V gene, CDR1 is SEHNR and CDR2 is FQNEAQ (reference sequence). The CDR3 has 13 residues. CDR3 region: CASSLAVAGALYF. The DNA for the CDR3 is TGTGCCAGCAGCTTAGCGGTAGCGGGGGCCTTGTACTTC.

The chain is built from TRBV6-6 and TRBJ2-3; 7 bases fit TRBD2. Germline CDR1 and CDR2: MNHNY and SVGAGI (reference sequence). The CDR3 extends over 15 amino acids. Trimming cost V 7 bases and J 0 bases; bases outside gene matches: 7. CDR3 DNA: TGTGCCAGCATCCAACTAGCGTCTAGCACAGATACGCAGTATTTT. Its translation: CASIQLASSTDTQYF.

This clonotype has a handful of counts. The chain has TRBV5-4 and TRBJ1-3, with TRBD1 as a possible D gene (5 bases). This CDR3 has 16 residues. Trimming took off 0 bases at V and 0 bases at J, with 10 bases between the two ends. Germline V gene data show CDR1 as SGHNT and CDR2 as YYREEE (reference sequence). This CDR3 is CASSLVAGSSGNTIYF. CDR3 DNA: TGTGCCAGCAGCTTGGTGGCAGGGAGCTCTGGAAACACCATATATTTT.

This clonotype was observed many times. The chain couples TRBV5-5 to TRBJ1-4; D not resolved. From germline, CDR1 is SGHKS and CDR2 YYEKEE (reference sequence). V was pared by 3 bases and J by 7 bases, with 19 bases between. The CDR3 is 16 residues long. This chain's CDR3 is CASSSSMGKPGEKLFF. CDR3 coding DNA: TGTGCCAGCAGCTCGTCGATGGGGAAGCCGGGTGAAAAACTGTTTTTT.

This clonotype was seen many times. This chain joins TRBV7-9 and TRBJ2-7; D is unclear. The V gene's germline CDR1 is SEHNR and CDR2 FQNEAQ (reference sequence). The CDR3 sequence is 16 residues long. Deletions cut 5 bases from V and 3 bases from J, with 20 bases between. This CDR3 reads CASSNAGPAGIYEQYF. The DNA for the CDR3 is TGTGCCAGCAGCAACGCAGGCCCGGCCGGCATCTACGAGCAGTACTTC.

The table lists this clonotype with a few counts. The V call is TRBV7-8, the J call TRBJ1-2, with 7 bases fitting TRBD1. Per the germline V gene, CDR1 is SGHVS and CDR2 is FQNEAQ. This CDR3 is 16 amino acids long. V was clipped by 1 base and J by 6 bases; unmatched bases: 11. The DNA for the CDR3 is TGTGCCAGCAGCTTAGTGGCTGCAGGGGGGAGCCATGGCTACACCTTC. As protein: CASSLVAAGGSHGYTF. The whole variable domain, remainder taken from reference TRBV7-8 and TRBJ1-2, is GAGVSQSPRYKVAKRGQDVALRCDPISGHVSLFWYQQALGQGPEFLTYFQNEAQLDKSGLPSDRFFAERPEGSVSTLKIQRTQQEDSAVYLCASSLVAAGGSHGYTFGSGTRLTVV.

The table lists this clonotype with many counts. At one end, the junction sequence differs from germline, possibly due to a read error. This chain links TRBV5-4 with TRBJ1-4; 7 nucleotides align to TRBD1. The germline V gene has CDR1 SGHNT and CDR2 YYREEE (reference sequence). CDR3 length: 17 amino acids. CDR3 region: CASSLFTGTVGDSGWIF. The CDR3 DNA sequence: TGTGCCAGCAGCTTGTTTACCGGGACAGTGGGTGATAGTGGTTGGATTTTT. The full variable domain, with the rest looked up from reference TRBV5-4 and TRBJ1-4, is ETGVTQSPTHLIKTRGQQVTLRCSSQSGHNTVSWYQQALGQGPQFIFQYYREEENGRGNFPPRFSGLQFPNYSSELNVNALELDDSALYLCASSLFTGTVGDSGWIFGSGTQLSVL.

This clonotype was recorded many times. The chain combines TRBV7-9 with TRBJ2-7; TRBD1 matches 10 bases. The CDR3 is 16 residues long. From germline, CDR1 is SEHNR and CDR2 FQNEAQ (reference sequence). With 5 bases clipped from V and 0 bases from J, the junction kept 7 bases outside the gene matches. This chain's CDR3 is CASSRPGQGGSYEQYF. The CDR3 region has the DNA TGTGCCAGCAGCCGTCCCGGACAGGGGGGCTCCTACGAGCAGTACTTC.

The chain combines TRBV2 with TRBJ2-3; 12 nucleotides match TRBD2. The CDR3 has 15 residues. Trimming took 6 bases from V and 4 from J; bases not matched to a gene: 5. In germline, CDR1 is SNHLY, CDR2 FYNNEI. The CDR3 coding sequence is TGTGCCAGCAGCGAACTAGCGGGGGGAGCAGATACGCAGTATTTT. Its translation: CASSELAGGADTQYF.

This clonotype was observed a handful of times. The rearrangement links TRBV24-1 to TRBJ2-1; TRBD2 matches 8 bases. Germline assignment: CDR1 KGHDR and CDR2 SFDVKD. The trim removed 5 bases at V and 4 bases at J, leaving 6 bases unmatched. This CDR3 region has 15 residues. CDR3 coding DNA: TGTGCCACCAGTGGCGGGACTAGTCGGTACAATGAGCAGTTCTTC. This sequence encodes CATSGGTSRYNEQFF.